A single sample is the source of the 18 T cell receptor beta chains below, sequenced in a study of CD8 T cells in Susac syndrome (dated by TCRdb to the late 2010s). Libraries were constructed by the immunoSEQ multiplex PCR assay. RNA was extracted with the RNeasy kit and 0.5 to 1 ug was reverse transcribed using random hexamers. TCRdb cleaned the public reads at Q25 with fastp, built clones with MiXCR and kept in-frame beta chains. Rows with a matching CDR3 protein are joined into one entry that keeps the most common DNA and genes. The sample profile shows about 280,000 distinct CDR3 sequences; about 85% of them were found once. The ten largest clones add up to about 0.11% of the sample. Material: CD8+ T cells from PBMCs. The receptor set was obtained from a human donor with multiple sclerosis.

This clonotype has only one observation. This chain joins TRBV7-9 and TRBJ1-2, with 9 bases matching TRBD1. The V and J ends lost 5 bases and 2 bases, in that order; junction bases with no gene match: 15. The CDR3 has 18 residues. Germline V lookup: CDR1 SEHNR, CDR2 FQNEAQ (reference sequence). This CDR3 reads CASSAPSAGTGLNYGYTF. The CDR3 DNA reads TGTGCCAGCAGCGCCCCCTCGGCTGGGACAGGGCTAAACTATGGCTACACCTTC.

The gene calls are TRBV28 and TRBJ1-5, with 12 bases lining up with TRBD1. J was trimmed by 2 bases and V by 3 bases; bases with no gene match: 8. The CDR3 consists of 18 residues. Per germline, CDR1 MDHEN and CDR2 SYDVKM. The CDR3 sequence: CASSLDRDRGLGNQPQHF. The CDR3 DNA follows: TGTGCCAGCAGTTTGGATCGGGACAGGGGGCTTGGCAATCAGCCCCAGCATTTT.

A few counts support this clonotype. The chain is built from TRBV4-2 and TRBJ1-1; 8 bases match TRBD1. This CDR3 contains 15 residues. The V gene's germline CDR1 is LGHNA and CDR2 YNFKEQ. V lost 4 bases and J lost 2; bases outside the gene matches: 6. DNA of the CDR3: TGTGCCAGCAGCCCACGACAGGGGCTTAACACTGAAGCTTTCTTT. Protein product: CASSPRQGLNTEAFF.

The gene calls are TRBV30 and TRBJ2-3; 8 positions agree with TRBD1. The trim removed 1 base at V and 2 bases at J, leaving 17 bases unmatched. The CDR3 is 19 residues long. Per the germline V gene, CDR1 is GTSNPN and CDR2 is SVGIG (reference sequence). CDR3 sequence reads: CAWSGTRDRRTHHTDTQYF. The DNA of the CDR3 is TGTGCCTGGAGTGGTACCCGGGACAGGCGAACCCACCACACAGATACGCAGTATTTT.

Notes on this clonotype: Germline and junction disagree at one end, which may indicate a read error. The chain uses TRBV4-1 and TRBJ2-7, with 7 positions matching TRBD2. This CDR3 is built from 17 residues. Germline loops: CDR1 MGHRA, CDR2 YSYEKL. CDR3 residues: CASGQVVSGGSTYEQYF. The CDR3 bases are TGCGCCAGCGGCCAAGTAGTTTCGGGCGGGAGTACCTACGAGCAGTACTTC.

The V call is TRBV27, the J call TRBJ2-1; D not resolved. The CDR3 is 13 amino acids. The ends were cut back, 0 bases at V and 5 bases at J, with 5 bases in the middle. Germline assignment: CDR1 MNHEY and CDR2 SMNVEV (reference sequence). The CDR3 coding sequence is TGTGCCAGCAGTTTATCGATAAACAATGAGCAGTTCTTC. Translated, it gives CASSLSINNEQFF.

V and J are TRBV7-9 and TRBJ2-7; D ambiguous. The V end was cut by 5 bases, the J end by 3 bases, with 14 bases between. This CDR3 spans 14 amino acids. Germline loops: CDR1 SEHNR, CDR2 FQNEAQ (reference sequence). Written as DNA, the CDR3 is TGTGCCAGCAGCCCGCTGAAGGCAGGCTACGAGCAGTACTTC. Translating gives CASSPLKAGYEQYF.

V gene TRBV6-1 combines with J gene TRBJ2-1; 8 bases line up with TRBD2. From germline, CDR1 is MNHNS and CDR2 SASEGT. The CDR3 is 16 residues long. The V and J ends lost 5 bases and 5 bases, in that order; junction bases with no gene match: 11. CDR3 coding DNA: TGTGCCAGCAGTCGATCATCCGGACTAGCAAACAATGAGCAGTTCTTC. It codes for CASSRSSGLANNEQFF.

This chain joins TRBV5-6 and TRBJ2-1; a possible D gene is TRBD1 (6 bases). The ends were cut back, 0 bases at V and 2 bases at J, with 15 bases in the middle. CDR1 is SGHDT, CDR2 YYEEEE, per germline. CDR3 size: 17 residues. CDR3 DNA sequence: TGTGCCAGCAGCTTGGGCCTAGCCGAGGGGGCCTACAATGAGCAGTTCTTC. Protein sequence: CASSLGLAEGAYNEQFF.

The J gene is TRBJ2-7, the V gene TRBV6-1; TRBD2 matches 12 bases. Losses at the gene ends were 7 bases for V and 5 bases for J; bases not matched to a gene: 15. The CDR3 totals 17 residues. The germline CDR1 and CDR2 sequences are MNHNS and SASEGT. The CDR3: CASTLRLAGGLLHEQYF. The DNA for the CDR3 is TGTGCCAGCACCCTCCGCCTAGCGGGAGGGTTGCTCCACGAGCAGTACTTC.

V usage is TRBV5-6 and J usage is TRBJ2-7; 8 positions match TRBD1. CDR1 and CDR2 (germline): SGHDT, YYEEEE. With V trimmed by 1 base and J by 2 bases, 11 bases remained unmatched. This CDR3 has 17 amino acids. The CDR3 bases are TGTGCCAGCAGCTTGAGATCGGACAGGGTATTCCCCTACGAGCAGTACTTC. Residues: CASSLRSDRVFPYEQYF.

CDR3 residues: CASTTAEIYNEQFF. As DNA, the CDR3 is TGTGCCAGTACAACAGCGGAGATTTACAATGAGCAGTTCTTC. The chain links TRBV19 to TRBJ2-1; a weak D match, TRBD2 (5 bases). V was trimmed by 7 bases and J by 4 bases, leaving 14 bases between them. The germline gives CDR1 LNHDA, CDR2 SQIVND (reference sequence). The CDR3 contains 14 residues.

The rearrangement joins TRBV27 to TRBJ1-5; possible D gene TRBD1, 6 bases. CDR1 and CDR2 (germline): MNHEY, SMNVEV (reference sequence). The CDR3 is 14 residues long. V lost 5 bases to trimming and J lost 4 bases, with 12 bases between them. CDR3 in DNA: TGTGCCAGCAGTACGACAGGTTCGAATCAGCCCCAGCATTTT. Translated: CASSTTGSNQPQHF.

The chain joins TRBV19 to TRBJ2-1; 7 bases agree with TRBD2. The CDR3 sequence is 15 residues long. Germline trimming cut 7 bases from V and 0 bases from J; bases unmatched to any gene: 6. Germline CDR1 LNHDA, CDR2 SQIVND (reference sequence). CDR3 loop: CASKPSGSSYNEQFF. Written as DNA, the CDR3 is TGTGCCAGTAAACCTAGCGGAAGCTCCTACAATGAGCAGTTCTTC.

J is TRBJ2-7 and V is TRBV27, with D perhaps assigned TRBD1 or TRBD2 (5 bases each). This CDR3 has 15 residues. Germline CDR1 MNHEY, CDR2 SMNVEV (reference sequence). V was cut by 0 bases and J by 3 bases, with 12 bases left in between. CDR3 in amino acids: CASSLSMGTHYEQYF. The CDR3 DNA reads TGTGCCAGCAGTTTATCTATGGGGACCCACTACGAGCAGTACTTC.

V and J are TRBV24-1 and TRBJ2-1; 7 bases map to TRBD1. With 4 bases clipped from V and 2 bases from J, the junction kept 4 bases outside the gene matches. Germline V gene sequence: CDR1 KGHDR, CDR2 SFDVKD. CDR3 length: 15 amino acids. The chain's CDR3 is CATSERTGPYNEQFF. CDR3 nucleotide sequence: TGTGCCACCAGTGAAAGGACAGGCCCCTACAATGAGCAGTTCTTC.

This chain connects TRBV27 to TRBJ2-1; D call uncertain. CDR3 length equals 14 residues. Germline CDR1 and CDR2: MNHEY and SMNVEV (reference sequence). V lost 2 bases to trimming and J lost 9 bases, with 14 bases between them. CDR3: CASSLVPLRGEQFF. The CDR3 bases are TGTGCCAGCAGTTTAGTTCCCCTGAGAGGTGAGCAGTTCTTC.

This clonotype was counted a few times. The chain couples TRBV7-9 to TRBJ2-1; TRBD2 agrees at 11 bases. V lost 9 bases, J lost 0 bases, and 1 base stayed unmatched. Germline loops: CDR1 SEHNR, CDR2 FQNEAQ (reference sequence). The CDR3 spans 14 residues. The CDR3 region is CASTSGSSYNEQFF. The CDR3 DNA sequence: TGTGCCAGTACTAGCGGGAGCTCCTACAATGAGCAGTTCTTC.